The source of this T cell receptor (beta chain) is a study of shared clonotypes between healthy human individuals. Study in general: The donors, two women and a few men, were aged 18 to 49.

Sequencing was performed with immunoSEQ multiplex PCR; in TCRdb, only in-frame clones are kept and a portion is missing. The table has fewer than 3 million clones, 85% to 95% seen once. Study-wide results and caveats: Non-shared clonotypes had lower generation probabilities than clonotypes shared by all four sorted-subset donors.

As regards this clone: Its target is not known.

Every one of the donors was a Caucasian adult that lived in Nashville, Tennessee. Memory CD4+ cells were the fraction left after CD45RA+ naive selection. J was trimmed by 3 bases and V by 2 bases; bases with no gene match: 4. The length of the CDR3 is 16 residues. Germline lookup yields CDR1 MNHEY and CDR2 SMNVEV (reference sequence). Sequencing was performed on naive CD4+ T cells from PBMCs. Subset here: CD45RA+ positively selected. This chain joins TRBV27 and TRBJ2-2; 9 bases map to TRBD2. This receptor was identified in a man younger than 30 in good health. Some clones in this sample may be carry-over from other donors' samples. Here the CDR3 reads CASSLVAGGYTGELFF. DNA of the CDR3: TGTGCCAGCAGTTTAGTGGCGGGAGGGTACACCGGGGAGCTGTTTTTT.